Listed here are 16 T cell receptor beta chains from one sample, sequenced in a study of spatial heterogeneity in lung cancer. MiXCR, run by TCRdb on the 5' RACE reads, gives a single entry per CDR3 protein. The sample lists some 100,000 distinct CDR3 sequences; about an eighth were seen once. Time point given: sample taken at primary tumor resection. Unsorted whole RNA from tumor, nontumor lung or frozen PBMC underwent sequencing. Source: PBMCs, taken at surgery. All receptors come from a male donor with early-stage non-small cell lung cancer.

This clonotype showed up many times. CDR3 residues: CASSWGLAGVSSYNEQFF. CDR3 nucleotide sequence: TGCGCCAGCAGTTGGGGACTAGCGGGTGTGAGCTCCTACAATGAGCAGTTCTTC. The chain uses TRBV5-1 and TRBJ2-1; TRBD2 aligns across 12 bases. The germline V gene encodes CDR1 SGHRS and CDR2 YFSETQ. After removal of 5 bases from V and 0 bases from J, the junction contained 9 bases not matched to a gene. The CDR3 has 18 residues.

Only a few counts were recorded for this clonotype. This chain joins TRBV4-1 and TRBJ2-5; D ambiguous. In germline, CDR1 is MGHRA, CDR2 YSYEKL. The ends were cut back, 1 base at V and 3 bases at J, with 12 bases in the middle. CDR3 length: 15 residues. The CDR3 region is CASSQATRVEETQYF. CDR3 sequence (DNA): TGCGCCAGCAGCCAAGCTACAAGGGTGGAAGAGACCCAGTACTTC.

This clonotype was found many times. This chain links TRBV6-2 or TRBV6-3 with TRBJ1-3; D not resolved. The CDR3 sequence is 15 residues long. The ends were cut back, 2 bases at V and 2 bases at J, with 10 bases in the middle. Germline CDR1 is MNHEY and CDR2 is SVGEGT. CDR3 protein: CASSYKVAAGNTIYF. CDR3 in DNA: TGTGCCAGCAGTTACAAGGTCGCCGCTGGAAACACCATATATTTT.

The table lists this clonotype with a few counts. The rearrangement uses TRBV7-9 and TRBJ2-2, with 11 bases aligning to TRBD1. The junction had 9 bases not matched to a gene; V was cut back by 5 bases and J by 7 bases. The CDR3 consists of 16 residues. The V gene's germline CDR1 is SEHNR and CDR2 FQNEAQ (reference sequence). DNA for the CDR3: TGTGCCAGCAGCCCCCCGGGACAGGGGGATTACGGGGAGCTGTTTTTT. This encodes CASSPPGQGDYGELFF.

This clonotype occurred a few times. The rearrangement uses TRBV5-6 and TRBJ1-5; no clear D. Germline V gene lookup returns CDR1 SGHDT and CDR2 YYEEEE. The V gene lost 4 bases and the J gene lost 2 bases, with 16 bases spanning the gap. The CDR3 has 16 residues. The CDR3 region has the DNA TGTGCCAGCAGCAGCGGACGACTCGTGCGCAATCAGCCCCAGCATTTT. Translated: CASSSGRLVRNQPQHF. The full variable domain, with the rest looked up from reference TRBV5-6 and TRBJ1-5, is DAGVTQSPTHLIKTRGQQVTLRCSPKSGHDTVSWYQQALGQGPQFIFQYYEEEERQRGNFPDRFSGHQFPNYSSELNVNALLLGDSALYLCASSSGRLVRNQPQHFGDGTRLSIL.

This clonotype was found a few times. This chain links TRBV29-1 with TRBJ2-5; 13 nucleotides match TRBD2. V shed 6 bases and J 1 base; nucleotides not matched to a gene: 2. Germline CDR1 and CDR2: SQVTM and ANQGSEA. CDR3 size: 14 residues. CDR3 amino acids: CSVRLAGGQETQYF. The CDR3, as DNA: TGCAGCGTGAGACTAGCGGGAGGCCAAGAGACCCAGTACTTC.

The chain has TRBV28 and TRBJ1-2; perhaps TRBD1 as D (5 bases). Trimming stripped 2 bases from V and 14 bases from J, with 15 bases between. This CDR3 is 12 amino acids long. Per germline, CDR1 MDHEN and CDR2 SYDVKM. CDR3 residues: CASSLPLLTATF. The CDR3 nucleotides read TGTGCCAGCAGTTTACCCCTTTTGACAGCTACCTTC.

This clonotype turned up a few times. The CDR3 end shows no conserved phenylalanine or tryptophan, and so a read error is likely. It is unclear where the CDR3 begins or ends on the DNA, so no DNA is shown, and the CDR3 is as TCRdb lists it. The V call is TRBV3-1, the J call TRBJ2-7; the table's D call TRBD2 went unverified against the DNA. The length of the CDR3 is 11 amino acids, counting both ends. Germline V gene sequence: CDR1 LGHDT, CDR2 YNNKEL (reference sequence). The CDR3 here is CASSRGLAKAM.

The CDR3 spells CSARDFLAGDQETQYF. In DNA, the CDR3 is TGCAGTGCTAGAGATTTCCTAGCGGGGGATCAAGAGACCCAGTACTTC. This chain uses TRBV20-1 with TRBJ2-5; TRBD2 agrees at 10 bases. Germline CDR1 is DFQATT and CDR2 is SNEGSKA (reference sequence). The CDR3 contains 16 residues. V gave up 0 bases and J gave up 2 bases; unmatched junction bases: 6.

This clonotype was found many times. The genes are TRBV5-1 and TRBJ1-6, with 10 bases identical to TRBD1. Germline V CDR1 and CDR2: SGHRS, YFSETQ. Germline trimming cut 4 bases from V and 6 bases from J; bases unmatched to any gene: 10. This CDR3 spans 17 amino acids. CDR3 coding DNA: TGCGCCAGCAGCCGTTCCGGGGGACAGGGGTTTAATTCACCCCTCCACTTT. It translates to CASSRSGGQGFNSPLHF.

This clonotype was counted ten times or more. The rearrangement links TRBV7-6 to TRBJ2-1; D is unclear. Germline lookup yields CDR1 SGHVS and CDR2 FNYEAQ. This CDR3 has 13 amino acids. The germline V and J ends were trimmed by 5 bases and 7 bases, with 12 bases remaining between them. CDR3 protein: CASSARRNNEQFF. CDR3 in DNA: TGTGCCAGCAGCGCTAGACGTAATAATGAGCAGTTCTTC.

The chain joins TRBV7-9 to TRBJ2-1, with D perhaps TRBD1 (5 bases). Trimming stripped 7 bases from V and 0 bases from J, with 19 bases between. This CDR3 has 17 amino acids. Germline V gene sequence: CDR1 SEHNR, CDR2 FQNEAQ (reference sequence). CDR3 in amino acids: CASTKSDSPSSYNEQFF. The CDR3 nucleotides are TGTGCCAGCACCAAGTCCGACAGTCCAAGCTCCTACAATGAGCAGTTCTTC.

A few counts support this clonotype. V and J are TRBV5-1 and TRBJ2-1, with D possibly matching TRBD1 (5 bases). From germline, CDR1 is SGHRS and CDR2 YFSETQ. The germline V and J ends were trimmed by 0 bases and 10 bases, with 14 bases remaining between them. CDR3 length equals 14 residues. Here the CDR3 reads CASSLAADTREQFF. In DNA, the CDR3 is TGCGCCAGCAGCTTGGCGGCGGACACAAGGGAGCAGTTCTTC.

The chain carries TRBV30 and TRBJ2-7, with unresolved D. This CDR3 has 13 amino acids. Trimming stripped 4 bases from V and 6 bases from J, with 16 bases between. Germline V lookup: CDR1 GTSNPN, CDR2 SVGIG (reference sequence). The CDR3: CAWTTVSSGEQYF. In DNA, the CDR3 is TGTGCCTGGACGACCGTGTCCTCGGGCGAGCAGTACTTC.

V usage is TRBV4-3 and J usage is TRBJ2-7, with D unresolved. Germline V gene lookup returns CDR1 LGHNA and CDR2 YSLEER. The V end lost 0 bases, the J end lost 0 bases, and 9 bases lay between the germline ends. CDR3 size: 15 residues. CDR3 nucleotide sequence: TGCGCCAGCAGCCAAGACCTTGGAATCTCCTACGAGCAGTACTTC. Residues: CASSQDLGISYEQYF.

The chain links TRBV3-1 to TRBJ1-1; the D is unclear. Germline V lookup: CDR1 LGHDT, CDR2 YNNKEL (reference sequence). This CDR3 is 14 amino acids long. Trimming removed 2 bases from V and 7 bases from J, with 14 bases in between. The chain's CDR3 is CASSQTLRYGEAFF. The CDR3 region has the DNA TGTGCCAGCAGCCAAACTCTAAGGTACGGTGAAGCTTTCTTT.